This T cell receptor beta chain was captured in a study of cytomegalovirus exposure and HLA in healthy donors. Findings and caveats of the study: TCR beta V- and J-gene trimming, according to a later analysis, was linked to a missense DCLRE1C variant. Per published accounts, TCR beta sequences correctly predicted the HLA-A and HLA-B alleles of most subjects. Sequencing depth roughly uniform across donors was assumed in presence/absence analyses.

The V end was cut by 6 bases, the J end by 4 bases, with 13 bases between. The CDR3 consists of 14 residues. Germline assignment: CDR1 MNHEY and CDR2 SVGAGI. With respect to this clone: Its antigen is unknown.

PCR involved 60 Vbeta and 13 Jbeta primers. TCRdb keeps only in-frame clones here, not all; method: immunoSEQ multiplex PCR. The sample holds approximately 61,000 clones; less than 80% are singletons and the top ten take approximately 2.9%. The specimen was PBMCs. The clonotype was recovered from a woman in her fifties or sixties in good health and CMV-seronegative. This chain uses TRBV6-5 with TRBJ1-5, with D unresolved. The CDR3 sequence is CASSRTGVNQPQHF. Here the CDR3 DNA reads TGTGCCAGCAGCCGGACTGGTGTGAATCAGCCCCAGCATTTT.